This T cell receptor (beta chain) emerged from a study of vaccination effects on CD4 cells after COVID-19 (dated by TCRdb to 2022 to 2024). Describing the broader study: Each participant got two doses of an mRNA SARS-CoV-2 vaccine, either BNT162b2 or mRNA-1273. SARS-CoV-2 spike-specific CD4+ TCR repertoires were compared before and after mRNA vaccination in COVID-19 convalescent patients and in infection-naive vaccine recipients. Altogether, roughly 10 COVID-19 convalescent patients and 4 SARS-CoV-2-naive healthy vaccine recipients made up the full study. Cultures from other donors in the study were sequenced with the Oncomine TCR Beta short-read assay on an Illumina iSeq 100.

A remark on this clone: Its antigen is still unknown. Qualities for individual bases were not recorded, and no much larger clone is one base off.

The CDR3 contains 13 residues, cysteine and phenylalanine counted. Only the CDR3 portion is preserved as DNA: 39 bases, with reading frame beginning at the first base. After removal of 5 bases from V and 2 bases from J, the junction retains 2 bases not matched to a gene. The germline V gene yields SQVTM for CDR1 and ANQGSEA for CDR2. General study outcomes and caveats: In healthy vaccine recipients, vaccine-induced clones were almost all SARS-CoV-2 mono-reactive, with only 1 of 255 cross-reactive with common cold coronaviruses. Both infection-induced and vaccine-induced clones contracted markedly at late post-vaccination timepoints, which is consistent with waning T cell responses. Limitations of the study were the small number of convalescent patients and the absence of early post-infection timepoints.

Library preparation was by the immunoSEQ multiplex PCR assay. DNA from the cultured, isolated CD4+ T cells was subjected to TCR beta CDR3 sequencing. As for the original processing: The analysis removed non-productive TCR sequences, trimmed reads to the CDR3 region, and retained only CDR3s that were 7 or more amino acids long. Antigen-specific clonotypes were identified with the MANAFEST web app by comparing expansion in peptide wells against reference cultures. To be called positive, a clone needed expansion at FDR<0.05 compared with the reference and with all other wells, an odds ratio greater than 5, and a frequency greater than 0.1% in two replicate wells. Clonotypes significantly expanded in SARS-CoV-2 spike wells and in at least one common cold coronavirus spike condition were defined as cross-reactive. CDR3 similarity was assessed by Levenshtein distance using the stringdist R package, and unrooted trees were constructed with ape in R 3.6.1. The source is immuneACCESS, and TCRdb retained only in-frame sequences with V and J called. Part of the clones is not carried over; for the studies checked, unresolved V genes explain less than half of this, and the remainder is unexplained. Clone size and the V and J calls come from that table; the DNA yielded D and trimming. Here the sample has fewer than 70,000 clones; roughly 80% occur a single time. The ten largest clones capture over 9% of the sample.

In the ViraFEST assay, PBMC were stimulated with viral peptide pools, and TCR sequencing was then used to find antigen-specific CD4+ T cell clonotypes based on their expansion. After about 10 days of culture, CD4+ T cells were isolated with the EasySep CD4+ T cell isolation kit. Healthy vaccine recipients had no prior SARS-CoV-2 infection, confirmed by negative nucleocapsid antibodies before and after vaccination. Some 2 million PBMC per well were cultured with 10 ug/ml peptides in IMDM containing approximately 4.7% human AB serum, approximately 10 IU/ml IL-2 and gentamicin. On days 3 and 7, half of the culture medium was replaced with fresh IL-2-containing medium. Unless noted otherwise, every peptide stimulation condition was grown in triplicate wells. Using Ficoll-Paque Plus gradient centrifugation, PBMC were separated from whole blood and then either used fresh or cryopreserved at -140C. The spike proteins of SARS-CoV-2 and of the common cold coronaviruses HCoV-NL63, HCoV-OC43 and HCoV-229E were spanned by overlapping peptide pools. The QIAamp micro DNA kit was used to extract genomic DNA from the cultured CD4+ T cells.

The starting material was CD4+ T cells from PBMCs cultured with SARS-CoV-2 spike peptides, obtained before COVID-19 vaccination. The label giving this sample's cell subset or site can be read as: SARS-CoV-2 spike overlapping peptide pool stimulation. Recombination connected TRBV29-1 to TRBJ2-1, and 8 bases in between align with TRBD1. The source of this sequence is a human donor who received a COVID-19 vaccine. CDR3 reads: CSVRQGTYNEQFF. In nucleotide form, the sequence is TGCAGCGTTCGACAGGGGACCTACAATGAGCAGTTCTTC.